What follows are 20 T cell receptor beta chains derived from one specimen sequenced in a study of CD8 T cells in ankylosing spondylitis. From the 5' RACE reads, TCRdb called clonotypes with MiXCR, one entry per CDR3 protein. The sample yields around 250,000 distinct CDR3 sequences, roughly 10% seen once. The source material was blood, either unsorted or a sorted T cell fraction (not recorded which). Every receptor here comes from a male donor with ankylosing spondylitis or in good health (not recorded which).

V is TRBV5-1 and J is TRBJ2-3, with 12 bases lining up with TRBD2. There are 17 residues in the CDR3. The germline gives CDR1 SGHRS, CDR2 YFSETQ. V was pared by 5 bases and J by 4 bases, with 11 bases of the junction left unmatched. In nucleotides, the CDR3 is TGCGCCAGCAGGTCCGGGACTAGCGGGTTTGAAGCAGATACGCAGTATTTT. Protein: CASRSGTSGFEADTQYF. Complete variable domain (other parts from reference TRBV5-1 and TRBJ2-3): KAGVTQTPRYLIKTRGQQVTLSCSPISGHRSVSWYQQTPGQGLQFLFEYFSETQRNKGNFPGRFSGRQFSNSRSEMNVSTLELGDSALYLCASRSGTSGFEADTQYFGPGTRLTVL.

This clonotype has at least ten counts. This chain uses TRBV12-3 or TRBV12-4 with TRBJ2-5; D is undetermined. The CDR3 is 12 residues long. Trimming shortened V by 5 bases and J by 5 bases, and 9 bases separated the two germline ends. CDR3 sequence reads: CASSTLTETQYF. The CDR3 DNA is TGTGCCAGCAGTACCCTCACCGAGACCCAGTACTTC.

This clonotype was detected many times. The chain is built from TRBV15 and TRBJ2-2, with D possibly TRBD2 on 6 matching bases. Germline CDR1 and CDR2: LNHNV and YYDKDF (reference sequence). Trimming removed 0 bases at V and 4 bases at J, with 9 bases between. The CDR3 runs to 15 residues. The CDR3 region is CATSRDLGGTGELFF. CDR3 in DNA: TGTGCCACCAGCAGAGATTTGGGAGGCACCGGGGAGCTGTTTTTT.

CDR3 DNA: TGTGCCAGCAGCTTAGGCCCCGGGACAAGCTCCTACGAGCAGTACTTC. It specifies CASSLGPGTSSYEQYF. The chain employs TRBV7-9 and TRBJ2-7; a weak D match, TRBD1 (6 bases). This CDR3 is built from 16 residues. V lost 1 base and J lost 0, with 13 bases in between. Germline V gene lookup returns CDR1 SEHNR and CDR2 FQNEAQ (reference sequence).

The chain carries TRBV15 and TRBJ2-1; possibly TRBD1 for D (5 bases). Germline V lookup: CDR1 LNHNV, CDR2 YYDKDF (reference sequence). V lost 0 bases and J lost 0, with 18 bases in between. The CDR3 contains 19 residues. In DNA, the CDR3 is TGTGCCACCAGCAGAGACATTGACACAGGCCGCGACTCCTACAATGAGCAGTTCTTC. Translated, it gives CATSRDIDTGRDSYNEQFF.

The table lists this clonotype with a count of one. A read error may explain this, as a much larger clone is one base away. This chain uses TRBV5-1 with TRBJ2-7; D ambiguous. The CDR3 is 15 residues long. Germline CDR1 is SGHRS and CDR2 is YFSETQ. V gave up 0 bases and J gave up 7 bases, with 17 bases separating them. CDR3 coding DNA: TGCGCCAGCAGCTTGGCCCCTGATTCCGTTGGTGAGCAGTACTTC. Translating gives CASSLAPDSVGEQYF.

This clonotype came up a few times. The genes are TRBV9 and TRBJ2-5; 8 positions match TRBD2. The germline V gene encodes CDR1 SGDLS and CDR2 YYNGEE. The V segment lost 0 bases and the J segment 1 base; nucleotides outside the gene matches: 5. The CDR3 contains 16 residues. The CDR3 loop is CASSVGDSGVQETQYF. The CDR3 DNA reads TGTGCCAGCAGCGTAGGAGATAGCGGGGTCCAAGAGACCCAGTACTTC.

This sequence joins TRBV20-1 and TRBJ1-2; D possibly corresponds to TRBD1 (5 bases). This CDR3 spans 14 amino acids. The germline V gene has CDR1 DFQATT and CDR2 SNEGSKA (reference sequence). V was clipped by 5 bases and J by 8 bases, with 21 bases between them. The CDR3 reads CSAEAGGGTRGYTF. CDR3 bases: TGCAGTGCTGAAGCTGGGGGGGGGACGCGGGGCTACACCTTC.

About this clonotype itself: A read error is possible here, since a much larger clone lies one base away. This sequence joins TRBV9 and TRBJ2-7; a weak D match, TRBD2 (6 bases). Germline CDR1 and CDR2: SGDLS and YYNGEE. The CDR3 spans 14 residues. The CDR3 DNA is TGTGCCAGCAGCACTACGGGGGAAAACTACGAGCAGCACTTC. This codes for CASSTTGENYEQHF.

The sample holds many counts of this clonotype. This rearrangement joins TRBV6-1 to TRBJ2-1, with no clear D. The CDR3 runs 13 residues. Germline V gene data show CDR1 as MNHNS and CDR2 as SASEGT. V was clipped by 6 bases and J by 6 bases, with 12 bases between them. The CDR3 DNA reads as TGTGCCAGCAGGCCAAGGGATGGCAATGAGCAGTTCTTC. This sequence encodes CASRPRDGNEQFF.

The rearrangement uses TRBV25-1 and TRBJ2-3, with 10 bases lining up with TRBD1. The V gene's germline CDR1 is MGHDK and CDR2 SYGVNS. Trimming cost V 4 bases and J 5 bases; bases outside gene matches: 3. The CDR3 is 14 residues long. CDR3 residues: CASSATGGGDTQYF. The CDR3 coding sequence is TGTGCCAGCAGTGCGACAGGGGGCGGAGATACGCAGTATTTT.

V gene TRBV11-1 combines with J gene TRBJ2-7, with a weak D call TRBD1 (5 bases). Germline CDR1 is SGHAT and CDR2 is FQDESV (reference sequence). The CDR3 sequence is 14 residues long. V was clipped by 2 bases and J by 2 bases, with 10 bases between them. This chain's CDR3 is CASSLFQGTYEQYF. The CDR3, as DNA: TGTGCCAGCAGCTTATTCCAGGGAACCTACGAGCAGTACTTC. Full variable domain (rest looked up from reference TRBV11-1 and TRBJ2-7): EAEVAQSPRYKITEKSQAVAFWCDPISGHATLYWYRQILGQGPELLVQFQDESVVDDSQLPKDRFSAERLKGVDSTLKIQPAELGDSAMYLCASSLFQGTYEQYFGPGTRLTVT.

Many counts were recorded for this clonotype. The chain combines TRBV5-1 with TRBJ1-1; no reliable D call. V lost 0 bases and J lost 0, with 9 bases in between. The CDR3 loop spans 15 amino acids. Germline CDR1 SGHRS, CDR2 YFSETQ. DNA of the CDR3: TGCGCCAGCAGCTTGGGGTACGGCCTGAACACTGAAGCTTTCTTT. Encoded protein: CASSLGYGLNTEAFF.

The CDR3, as DNA: TGTGCCAGTAGTATCCGGACTAGCGGGGTGGGGACCGGGGAGCTGTTTTTT. Translated, it gives CASSIRTSGVGTGELFF. The rearrangement uses TRBV19 and TRBJ2-2; 12 nucleotides align to TRBD2. Germline V gene data show CDR1 as LNHDA and CDR2 as SQIVND (reference sequence). Trimming took 3 bases from V and 5 from J; bases not matched to a gene: 7. The length of the CDR3 is 17 residues.

Note on this clonotype: Possible read error: a much larger clone is one base away. V usage is TRBV10-3 and J usage is TRBJ1-2; no clear D gene. The CDR3 loop spans 12 amino acids. In germline, CDR1 is ENHRY, CDR2 SYGVKD. V dropped 11 bases and J dropped 8 bases, with 18 bases sitting between them. In DNA form, the CDR3 reads TGTGCCGTCACTGGCGGGGAAGGAGGCTACACCTTC. Its translation is CAVTGGEGGYTF.

In its sample, this clonotype was seen a few times. This chain uses TRBV10-3 with TRBJ2-5; 9 nucleotides match TRBD2. Germline assignment: CDR1 ENHRY and CDR2 SYGVKD. The CDR3 spans 15 residues. V lost 6 bases to trimming and J lost 2 bases; unmatched junction nucleotides: 7. The CDR3 spells CAIRPGTSTQETQYF. Written as DNA, the CDR3 is TGTGCCATCAGGCCGGGGACTAGCACTCAAGAGACCCAGTACTTC.

This clonotype was found many times. The CDR3 here is CSARDLRRINEQFF. The CDR3 DNA reads TGCAGTGCTAGAGATCTCCGGCGTATCAATGAGCAGTTCTTC. The rearrangement links TRBV20-1 to TRBJ2-1; D is unclear. The CDR3 has 14 amino acids. Germline-derived CDR1 and CDR2 are DFQATT and SNEGSKA (reference sequence). The ends were cut back, 0 bases at V and 6 bases at J, with 12 bases in the middle.

The V call is TRBV5-6, the J call TRBJ2-7; 12 nucleotides agree with TRBD2. V shed 7 bases and J 5 bases; nucleotides not matched to a gene: 13. Germline CDR1 reads SGHDT; CDR2 reads YYEEEE. This CDR3 has 16 amino acids. This CDR3 reads CASGPGTSGRVDEQYF. The CDR3 DNA is TGTGCCAGCGGCCCAGGGACTAGCGGGCGTGTCGACGAGCAGTACTTC.

Turning to this clonotype: This may come from a read error, since a much larger clone is one base off. The chain is built from TRBV20-1 and TRBJ2-7, with D tentatively TRBD1 or TRBD2 (5 bases each). The CDR3 is made up of 15 amino acids. CDR1 and CDR2 (germline): DFQATT, SNEGSKA (reference sequence). This CDR3 is CIARPGTISSYEQYF. CDR3 coding DNA: TGCATTGCTAGACCAGGGACCATAAGCTCCTACGAGCAGTACTTC.

This clonotype was picked up many times. The chain couples TRBV12-3 or TRBV12-4 to TRBJ2-2, with TRBD1 matching 9 bases. The CDR3 runs 14 residues. V trimming: 6 bases; J trimming: 7 bases; junction bases outside the gene matches: 6. The CDR3 nucleotides are TGTGCCAGCAGGAGAGACAGGGGGAACGGGGAGCTGTTTTTT. It specifies CASRRDRGNGELFF.